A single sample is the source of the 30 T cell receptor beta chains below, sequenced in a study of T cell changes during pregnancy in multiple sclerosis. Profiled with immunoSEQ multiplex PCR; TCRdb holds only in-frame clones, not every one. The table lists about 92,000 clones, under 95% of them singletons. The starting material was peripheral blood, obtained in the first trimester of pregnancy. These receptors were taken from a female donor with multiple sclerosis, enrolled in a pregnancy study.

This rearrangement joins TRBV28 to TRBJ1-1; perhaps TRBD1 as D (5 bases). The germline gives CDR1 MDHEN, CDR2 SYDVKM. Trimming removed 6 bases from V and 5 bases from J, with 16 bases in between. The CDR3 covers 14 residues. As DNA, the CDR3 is TGTGCCAGCAGACAGACGCCACGGGGGACTGAAGCTTTCTTT. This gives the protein CASRQTPRGTEAFF.

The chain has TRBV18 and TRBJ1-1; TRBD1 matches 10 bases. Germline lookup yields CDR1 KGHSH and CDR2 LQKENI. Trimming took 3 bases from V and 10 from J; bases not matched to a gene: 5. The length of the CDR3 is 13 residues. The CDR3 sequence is CASSPGQGFGAFF. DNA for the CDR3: TGTGCCAGCTCACCGGGACAGGGGTTCGGAGCTTTCTTT.

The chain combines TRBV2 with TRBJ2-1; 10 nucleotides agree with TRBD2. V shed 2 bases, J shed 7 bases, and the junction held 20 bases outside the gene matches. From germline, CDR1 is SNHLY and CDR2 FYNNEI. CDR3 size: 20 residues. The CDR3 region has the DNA TGTGCCAGCAGTGAAATAGGGGGACCAGTCCTAGCGGGAGCGCGTAATGAGCAGTTCTTC. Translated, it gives CASSEIGGPVLAGARNEQFF.

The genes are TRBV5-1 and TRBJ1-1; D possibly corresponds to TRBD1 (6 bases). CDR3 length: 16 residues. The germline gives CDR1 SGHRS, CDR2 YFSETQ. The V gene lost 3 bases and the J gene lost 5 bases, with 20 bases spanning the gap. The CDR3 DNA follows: TGCGCCAGCAGCTCCCCAACGGGGGGCGTGTCGACTGAAGCTTTCTTT. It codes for CASSSPTGGVSTEAFF.

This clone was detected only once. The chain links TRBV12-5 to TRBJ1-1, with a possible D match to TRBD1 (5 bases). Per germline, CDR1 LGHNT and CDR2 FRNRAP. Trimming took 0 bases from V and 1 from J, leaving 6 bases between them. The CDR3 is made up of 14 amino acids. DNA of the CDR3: TGTGCTAGTGGTTTGGTGGGGGGGAACACTGAAGCTTTCTTT. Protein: CASGLVGGNTEAFF.

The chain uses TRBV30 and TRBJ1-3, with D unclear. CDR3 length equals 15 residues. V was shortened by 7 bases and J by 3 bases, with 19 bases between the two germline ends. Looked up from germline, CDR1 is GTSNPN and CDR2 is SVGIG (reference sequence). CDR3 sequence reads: CASQVNKEVGNTIYF. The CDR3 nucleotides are TGTGCCTCACAAGTAAATAAGGAGGTTGGAAACACCATATATTTT.

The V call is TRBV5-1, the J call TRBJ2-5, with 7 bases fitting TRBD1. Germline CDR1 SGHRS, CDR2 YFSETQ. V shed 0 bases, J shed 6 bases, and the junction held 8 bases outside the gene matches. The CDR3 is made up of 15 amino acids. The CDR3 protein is CASSLEQGVFKTQYF. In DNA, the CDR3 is TGCGCCAGCAGCTTGGAGCAGGGGGTATTTAAGACCCAGTACTTC. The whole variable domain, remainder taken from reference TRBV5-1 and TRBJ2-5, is KAGVTQTPRYLIKTRGQQVTLSCSPISGHRSVSWYQQTPGQGLQFLFEYFSETQRNKGNFPGRFSGRQFSNSRSEMNVSTLELGDSALYLCASSLEQGVFKTQYFGPGTRLLVL.

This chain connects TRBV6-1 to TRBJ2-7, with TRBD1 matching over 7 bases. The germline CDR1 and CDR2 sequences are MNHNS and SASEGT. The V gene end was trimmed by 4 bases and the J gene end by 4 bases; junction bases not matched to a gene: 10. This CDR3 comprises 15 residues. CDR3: CASSGYRDSLYEQYF. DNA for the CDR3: TGTGCCAGCAGTGGCTACCGGGACAGCCTTTACGAGCAGTACTTC.

The CDR3 DNA is TGTGCCAGTAGCCTACCCGGGAGGCCTAGCACAGATACGCAGTATTTT. It specifies CASSLPGRPSTDTQYF. This rearrangement joins TRBV19 to TRBJ2-3, with 7 bases lining up with TRBD2. CDR1 is LNHDA and CDR2 is SQIVND in the germline V gene (reference sequence). The CDR3 is made up of 16 amino acids. Germline trimming cut 6 bases from V and 0 bases from J; bases unmatched to any gene: 9.

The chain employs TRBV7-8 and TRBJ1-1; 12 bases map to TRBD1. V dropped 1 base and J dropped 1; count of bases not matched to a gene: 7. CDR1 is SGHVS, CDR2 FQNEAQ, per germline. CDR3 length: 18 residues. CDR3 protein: CASSLVGQGADKNTEAFF. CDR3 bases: TGTGCCAGCAGCTTAGTGGGACAGGGGGCAGATAAGAACACTGAAGCTTTCTTT.

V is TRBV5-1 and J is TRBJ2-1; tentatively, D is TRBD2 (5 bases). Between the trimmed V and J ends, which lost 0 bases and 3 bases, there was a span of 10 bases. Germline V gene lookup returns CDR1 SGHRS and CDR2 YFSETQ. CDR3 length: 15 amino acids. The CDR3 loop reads CASSLDGGFYNEQFF. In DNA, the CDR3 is TGCGCCAGCAGCTTGGATGGCGGGTTCTACAATGAGCAGTTCTTC.

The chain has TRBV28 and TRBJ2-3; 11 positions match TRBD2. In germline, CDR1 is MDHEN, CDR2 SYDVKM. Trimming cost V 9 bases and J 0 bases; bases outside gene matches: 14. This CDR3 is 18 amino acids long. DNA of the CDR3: TGTGCCAGTCGAGGGGGGACTAGCGGCCCTCTAAGCACAGATACGCAGTATTTT. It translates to CASRGGTSGPLSTDTQYF.

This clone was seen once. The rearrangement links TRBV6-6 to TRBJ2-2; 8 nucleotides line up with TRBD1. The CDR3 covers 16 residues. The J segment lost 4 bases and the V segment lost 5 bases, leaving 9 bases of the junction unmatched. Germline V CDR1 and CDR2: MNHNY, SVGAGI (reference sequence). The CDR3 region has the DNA TGTGCCAGCAGTGTGGGCCAGGGGGCAATCACCGGGGAGCTGTTTTTT. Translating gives CASSVGQGAITGELFF.

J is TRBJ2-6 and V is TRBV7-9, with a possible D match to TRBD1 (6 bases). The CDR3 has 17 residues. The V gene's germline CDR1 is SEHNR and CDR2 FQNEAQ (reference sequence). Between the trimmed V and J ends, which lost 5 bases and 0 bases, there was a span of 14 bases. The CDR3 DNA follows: TGTGCCAGCAGCGCCCTCGACAGGTTCTCTGGGGCCAACGTCCTGACTTTC. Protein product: CASSALDRFSGANVLTF.

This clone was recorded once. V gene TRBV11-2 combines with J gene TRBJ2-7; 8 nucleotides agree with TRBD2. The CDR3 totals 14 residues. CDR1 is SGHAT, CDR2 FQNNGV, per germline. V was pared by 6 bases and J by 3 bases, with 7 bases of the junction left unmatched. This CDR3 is CASRSLAGLYEQYF. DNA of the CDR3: TGTGCCAGCAGATCCCTAGCGGGCCTCTACGAGCAGTACTTC.

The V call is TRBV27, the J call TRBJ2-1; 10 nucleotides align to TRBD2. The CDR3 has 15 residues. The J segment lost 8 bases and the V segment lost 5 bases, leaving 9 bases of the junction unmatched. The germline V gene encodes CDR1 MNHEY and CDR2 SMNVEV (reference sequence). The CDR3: CASSLGPSGSHEQFF. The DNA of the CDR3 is TGTGCCAGCAGTCTGGGGCCTAGCGGGAGCCATGAGCAGTTCTTC.

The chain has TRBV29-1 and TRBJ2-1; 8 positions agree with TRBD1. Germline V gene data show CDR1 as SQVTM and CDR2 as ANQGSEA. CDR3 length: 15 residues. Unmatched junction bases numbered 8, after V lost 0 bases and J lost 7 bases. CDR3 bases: TGCAGCGTTGAAGACTGGGCAGGGGGCAGGAATGAGCAGTTCTTC. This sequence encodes CSVEDWAGGRNEQFF.

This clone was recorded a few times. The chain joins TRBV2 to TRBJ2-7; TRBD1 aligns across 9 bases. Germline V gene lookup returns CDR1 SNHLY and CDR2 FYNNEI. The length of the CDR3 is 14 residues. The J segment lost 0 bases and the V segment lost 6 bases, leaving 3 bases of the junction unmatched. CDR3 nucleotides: TGTGCCAGCAGCCTACAGGGGGCCTCCTACGAGCAGTACTTC. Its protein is CASSLQGASYEQYF. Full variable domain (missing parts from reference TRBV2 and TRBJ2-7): EPEVTQTPSHQVTQMGQEVILRCVPISNHLYFYWYRQILGQKVEFLVSFYNNEISEKSEIFDDQFSVERPDGSNFTLKIRSTKLEDSAMYFCASSLQGASYEQYFGPGTRLTVT.

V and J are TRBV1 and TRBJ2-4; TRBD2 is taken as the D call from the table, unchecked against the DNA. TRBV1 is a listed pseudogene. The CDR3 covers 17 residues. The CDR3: CTSSQAGQLLAKNIQYF. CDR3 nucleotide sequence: TGCACCAGCAGCCAAGCGGGTCAGCTGCTAGCCAAAAACATTCAGTACTTC.

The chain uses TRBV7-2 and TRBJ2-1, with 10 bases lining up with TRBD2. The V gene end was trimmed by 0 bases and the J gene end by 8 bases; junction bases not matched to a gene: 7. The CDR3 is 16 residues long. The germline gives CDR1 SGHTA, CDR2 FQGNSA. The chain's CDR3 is CASSLAGPSGRHEQFF. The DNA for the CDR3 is TGTGCCAGCAGCTTAGCAGGGCCTAGCGGGAGACATGAGCAGTTCTTC.

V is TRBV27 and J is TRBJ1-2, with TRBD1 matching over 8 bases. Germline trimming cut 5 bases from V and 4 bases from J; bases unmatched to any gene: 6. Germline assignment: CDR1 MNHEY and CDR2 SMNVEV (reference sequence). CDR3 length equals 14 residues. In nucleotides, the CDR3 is TGTGCCAGCAGTCCTAGGACAGGGTCCTATGGCTACACCTTC. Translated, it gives CASSPRTGSYGYTF.

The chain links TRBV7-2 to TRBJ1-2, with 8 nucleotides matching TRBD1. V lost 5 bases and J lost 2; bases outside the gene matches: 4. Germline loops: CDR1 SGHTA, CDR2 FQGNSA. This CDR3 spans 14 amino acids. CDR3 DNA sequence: TGTGCCAGCAGCCCAAGACAGGGGAACTATGGCTACACCTTC. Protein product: CASSPRQGNYGYTF.

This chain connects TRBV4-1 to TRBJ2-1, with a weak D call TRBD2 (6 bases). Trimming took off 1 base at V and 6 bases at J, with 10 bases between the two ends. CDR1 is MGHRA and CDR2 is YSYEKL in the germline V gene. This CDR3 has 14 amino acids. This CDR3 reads CASSQATSSNEQFF. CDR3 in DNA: TGCGCCAGCAGCCAAGCAACTAGCAGCAATGAGCAGTTCTTC.

The CDR3 reads CASKQTLVDEQFF. CDR3 DNA sequence: TGTGCCAGCAAGCAAACCTTGGTGGATGAGCAGTTCTTC. The rearrangement joins TRBV27 to TRBJ2-1; D gene ambiguous. Germline CDR1 reads MNHEY; CDR2 reads SMNVEV (reference sequence). CDR3 length equals 13 residues. Trimming removed 7 bases from V and 8 bases from J, with 15 bases in between.

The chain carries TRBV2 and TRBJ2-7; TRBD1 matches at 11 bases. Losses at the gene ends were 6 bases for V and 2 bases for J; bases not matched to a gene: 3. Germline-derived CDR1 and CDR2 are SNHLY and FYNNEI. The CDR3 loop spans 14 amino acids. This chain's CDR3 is CASRDRGLAYEQYF. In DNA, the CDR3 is TGTGCCAGCAGGGACAGGGGGCTGGCCTACGAGCAGTACTTC. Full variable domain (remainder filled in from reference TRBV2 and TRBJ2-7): EPEVTQTPSHQVTQMGQEVILRCVPISNHLYFYWYRQILGQKVEFLVSFYNNEISEKSEIFDDQFSVERPDGSNFTLKIRSTKLEDSAMYFCASRDRGLAYEQYFGPGTRLTVT.

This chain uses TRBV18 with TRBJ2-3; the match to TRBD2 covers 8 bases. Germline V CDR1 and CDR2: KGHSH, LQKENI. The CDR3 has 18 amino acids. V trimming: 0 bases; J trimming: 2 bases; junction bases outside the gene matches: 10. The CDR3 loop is CASSPPLPLADDTDTQYF. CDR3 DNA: TGTGCCAGCTCACCACCGTTACCACTAGCGGATGACACAGATACGCAGTATTTT.

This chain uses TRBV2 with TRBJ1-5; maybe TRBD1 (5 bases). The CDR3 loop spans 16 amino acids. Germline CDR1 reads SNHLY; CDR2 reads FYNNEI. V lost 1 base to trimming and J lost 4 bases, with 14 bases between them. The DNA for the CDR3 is TGTGCCAGCAGTGAAGGGGGCCAGGGCGTTAATCAGCCCCAGCATTTT. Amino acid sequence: CASSEGGQGVNQPQHF.

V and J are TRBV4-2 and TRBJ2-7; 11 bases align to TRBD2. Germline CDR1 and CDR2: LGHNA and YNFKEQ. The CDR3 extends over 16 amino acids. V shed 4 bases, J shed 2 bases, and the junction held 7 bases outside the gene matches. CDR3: CASSPGPGLAAYEQYF. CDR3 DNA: TGTGCCAGCAGCCCGGGTCCGGGACTAGCGGCCTACGAGCAGTACTTC.

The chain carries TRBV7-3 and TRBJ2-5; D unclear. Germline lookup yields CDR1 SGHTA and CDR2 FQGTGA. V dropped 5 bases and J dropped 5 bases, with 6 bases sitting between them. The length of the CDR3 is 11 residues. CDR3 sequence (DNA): TGTGCCAGCAGCAACGGGGAGACCCAGTACTTC. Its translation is CASSNGETQYF.

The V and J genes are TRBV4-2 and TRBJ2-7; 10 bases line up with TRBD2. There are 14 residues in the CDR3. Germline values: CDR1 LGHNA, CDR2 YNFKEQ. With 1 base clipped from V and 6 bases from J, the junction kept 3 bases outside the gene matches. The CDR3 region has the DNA TGTGCCAGCAGCCAAGGTCTAGCGGGAGTCGAGCAGTACTTC. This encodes CASSQGLAGVEQYF.